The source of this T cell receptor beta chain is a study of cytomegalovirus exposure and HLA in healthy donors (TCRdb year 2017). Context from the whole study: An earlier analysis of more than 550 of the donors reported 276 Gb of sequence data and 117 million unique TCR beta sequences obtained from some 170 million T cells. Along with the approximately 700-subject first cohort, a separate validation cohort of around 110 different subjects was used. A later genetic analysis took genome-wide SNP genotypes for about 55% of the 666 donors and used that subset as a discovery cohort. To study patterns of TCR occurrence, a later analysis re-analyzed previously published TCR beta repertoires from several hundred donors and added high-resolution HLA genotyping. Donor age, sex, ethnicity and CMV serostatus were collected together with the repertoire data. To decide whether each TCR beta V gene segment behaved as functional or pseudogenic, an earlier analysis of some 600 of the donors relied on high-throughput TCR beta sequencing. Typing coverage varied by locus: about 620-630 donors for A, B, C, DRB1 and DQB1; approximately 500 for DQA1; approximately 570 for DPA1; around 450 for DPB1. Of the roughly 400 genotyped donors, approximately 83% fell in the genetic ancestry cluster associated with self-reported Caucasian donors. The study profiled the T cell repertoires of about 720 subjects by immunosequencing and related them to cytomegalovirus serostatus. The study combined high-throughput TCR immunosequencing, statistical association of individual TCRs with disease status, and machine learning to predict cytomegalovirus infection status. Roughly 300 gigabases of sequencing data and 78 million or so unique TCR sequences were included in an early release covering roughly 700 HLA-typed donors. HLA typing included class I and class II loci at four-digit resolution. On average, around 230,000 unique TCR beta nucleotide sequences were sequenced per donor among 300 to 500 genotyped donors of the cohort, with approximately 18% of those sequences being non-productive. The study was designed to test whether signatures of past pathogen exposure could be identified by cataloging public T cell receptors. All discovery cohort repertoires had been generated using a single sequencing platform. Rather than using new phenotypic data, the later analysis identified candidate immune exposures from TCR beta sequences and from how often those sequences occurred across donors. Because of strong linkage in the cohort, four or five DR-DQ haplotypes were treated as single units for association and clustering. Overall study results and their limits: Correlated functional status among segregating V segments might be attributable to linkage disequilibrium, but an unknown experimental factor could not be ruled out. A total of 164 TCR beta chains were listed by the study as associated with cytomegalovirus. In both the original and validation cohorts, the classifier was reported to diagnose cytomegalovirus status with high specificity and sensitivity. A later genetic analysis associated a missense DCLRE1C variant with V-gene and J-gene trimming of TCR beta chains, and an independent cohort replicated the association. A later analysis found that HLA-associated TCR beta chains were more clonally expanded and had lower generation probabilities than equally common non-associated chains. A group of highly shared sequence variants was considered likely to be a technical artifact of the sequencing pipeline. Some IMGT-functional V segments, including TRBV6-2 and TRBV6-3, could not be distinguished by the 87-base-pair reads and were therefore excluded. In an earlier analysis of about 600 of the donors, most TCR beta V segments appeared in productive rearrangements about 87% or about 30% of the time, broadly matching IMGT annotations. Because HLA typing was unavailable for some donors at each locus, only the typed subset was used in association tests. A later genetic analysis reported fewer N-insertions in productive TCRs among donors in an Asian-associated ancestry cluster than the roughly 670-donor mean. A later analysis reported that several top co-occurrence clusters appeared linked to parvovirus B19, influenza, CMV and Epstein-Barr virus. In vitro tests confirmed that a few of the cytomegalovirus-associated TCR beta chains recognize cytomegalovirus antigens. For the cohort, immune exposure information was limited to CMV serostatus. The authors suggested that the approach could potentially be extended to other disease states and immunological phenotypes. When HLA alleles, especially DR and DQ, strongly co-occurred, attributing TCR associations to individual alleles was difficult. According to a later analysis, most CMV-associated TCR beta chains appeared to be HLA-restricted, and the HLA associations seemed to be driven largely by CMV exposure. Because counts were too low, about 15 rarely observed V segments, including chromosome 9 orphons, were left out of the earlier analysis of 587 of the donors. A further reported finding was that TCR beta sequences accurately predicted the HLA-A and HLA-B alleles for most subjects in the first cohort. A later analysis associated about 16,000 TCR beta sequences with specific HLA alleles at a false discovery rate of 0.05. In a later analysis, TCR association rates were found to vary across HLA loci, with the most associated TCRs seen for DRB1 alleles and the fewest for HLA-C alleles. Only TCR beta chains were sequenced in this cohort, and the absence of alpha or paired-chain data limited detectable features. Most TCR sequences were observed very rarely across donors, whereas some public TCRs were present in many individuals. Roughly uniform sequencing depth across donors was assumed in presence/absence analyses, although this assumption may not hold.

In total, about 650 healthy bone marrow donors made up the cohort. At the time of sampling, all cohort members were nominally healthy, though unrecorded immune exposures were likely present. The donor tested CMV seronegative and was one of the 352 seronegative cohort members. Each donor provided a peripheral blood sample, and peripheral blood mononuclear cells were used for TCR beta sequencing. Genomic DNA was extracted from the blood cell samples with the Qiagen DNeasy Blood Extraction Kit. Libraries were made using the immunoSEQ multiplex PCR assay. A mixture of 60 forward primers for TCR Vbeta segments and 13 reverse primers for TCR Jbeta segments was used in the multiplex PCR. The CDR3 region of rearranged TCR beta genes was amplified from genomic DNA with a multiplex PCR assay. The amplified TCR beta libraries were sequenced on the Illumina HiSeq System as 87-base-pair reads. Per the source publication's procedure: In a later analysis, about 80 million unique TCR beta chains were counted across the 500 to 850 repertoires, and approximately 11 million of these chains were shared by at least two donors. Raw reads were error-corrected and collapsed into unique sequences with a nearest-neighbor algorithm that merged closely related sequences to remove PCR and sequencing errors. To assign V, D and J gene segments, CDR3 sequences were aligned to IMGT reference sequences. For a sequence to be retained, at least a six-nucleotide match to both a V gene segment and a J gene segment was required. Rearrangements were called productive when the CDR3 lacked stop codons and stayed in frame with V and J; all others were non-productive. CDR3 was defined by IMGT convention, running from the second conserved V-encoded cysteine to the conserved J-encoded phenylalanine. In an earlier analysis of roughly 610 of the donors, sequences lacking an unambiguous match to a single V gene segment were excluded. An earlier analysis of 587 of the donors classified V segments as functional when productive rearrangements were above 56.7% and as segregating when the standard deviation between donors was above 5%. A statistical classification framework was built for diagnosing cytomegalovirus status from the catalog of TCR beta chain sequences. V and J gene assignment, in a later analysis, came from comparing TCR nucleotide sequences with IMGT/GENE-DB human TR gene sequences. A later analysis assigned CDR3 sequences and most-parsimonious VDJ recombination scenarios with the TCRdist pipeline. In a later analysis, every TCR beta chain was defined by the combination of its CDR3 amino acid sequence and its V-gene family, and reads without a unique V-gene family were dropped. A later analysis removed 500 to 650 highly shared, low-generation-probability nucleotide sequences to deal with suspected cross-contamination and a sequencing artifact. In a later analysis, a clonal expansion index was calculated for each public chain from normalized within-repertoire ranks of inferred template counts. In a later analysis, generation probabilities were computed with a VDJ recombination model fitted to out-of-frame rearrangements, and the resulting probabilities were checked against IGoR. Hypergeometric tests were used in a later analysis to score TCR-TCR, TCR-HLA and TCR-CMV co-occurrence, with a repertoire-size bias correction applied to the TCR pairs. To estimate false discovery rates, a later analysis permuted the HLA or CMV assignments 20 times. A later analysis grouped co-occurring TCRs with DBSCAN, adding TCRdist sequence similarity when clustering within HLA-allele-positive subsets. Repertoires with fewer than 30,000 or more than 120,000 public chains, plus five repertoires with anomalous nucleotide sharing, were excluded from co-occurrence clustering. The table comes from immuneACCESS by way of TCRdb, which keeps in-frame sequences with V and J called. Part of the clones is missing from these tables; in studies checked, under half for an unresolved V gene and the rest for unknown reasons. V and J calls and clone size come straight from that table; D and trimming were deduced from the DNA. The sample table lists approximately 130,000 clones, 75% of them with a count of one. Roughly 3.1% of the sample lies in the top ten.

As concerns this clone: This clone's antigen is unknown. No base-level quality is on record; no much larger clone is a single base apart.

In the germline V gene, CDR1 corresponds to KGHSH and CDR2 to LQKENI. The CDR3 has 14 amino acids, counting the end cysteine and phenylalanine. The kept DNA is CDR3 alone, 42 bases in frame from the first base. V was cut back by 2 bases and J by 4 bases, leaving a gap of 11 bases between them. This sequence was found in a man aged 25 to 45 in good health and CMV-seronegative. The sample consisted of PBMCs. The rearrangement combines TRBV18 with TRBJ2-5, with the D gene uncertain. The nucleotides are TGTGCCAGCTCACCATTACCGGGTTCAGAGACCCAGTACTTC. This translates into CASSPLPGSETQYF.